The sequence of this TCR beta chain was determined in a study of identifying expanded T cells in peripheral blood (dated by TCRdb to between 2018 and 2021). Study-wide context: Technical replicates were generated by sequencing separate aliquots of the same genomic DNA pool, with four replicates compared pairwise. Study-wide findings and limitations: Approximately 1.2 differentially abundant clones were flagged by the binomial model between technical replicates, whereas about 16 and 19 were flagged over approximately two weeks and four weeks, respectively. The authors expected biological variance in healthy repertoires might increase further over much longer intervals such as months to years. The beta-binomial model significantly reduced the number of clones called differentially abundant and the false-positive rate across all healthy-donor time intervals. For all healthy donors, the variance in clone template counts between roughly 2-week samples rose significantly as total template count increased.

The immunoSEQ Assay, which relies on bias-controlled multiplex PCR amplification of genomic DNA, was used to profile TCRbeta CDR3 regions. The authors processed their data as follows. To quantify the absolute abundance of each unique TCRbeta CDR3 region, the sequences were collapsed and filtered. Two models were used to test differential abundance: a binomial model (Fisher-equivalent) and a beta-binomial model that adds time-dependent variance fitted from healthy donors. Any clone with fewer than 5 combined templates was excluded, and a clone was called differentially abundant if its Benjamini-Hochberg FDR was below 0.01. In the beta-binomial model, variance was expressed as a function of the total template count across the two samples, in the form v = (b*log(k)+a)^2. The table comes from immuneACCESS by way of TCRdb, which keeps in-frame sequences with V and J called. Part of the clones is missing from these tables; in studies checked, under half for an unresolved V gene and the rest for unknown reasons. The V and J calls and clone size are taken from that table; D and trimming were inferred from the DNA. The sample yields about 100,000 clones; about 90% were counted once. Clones ranked in the top ten supply approximately 3.9% of the sample.

V is cut back by 5 bases and J by 5 bases, with 5 bases in the junction unmatched. Reading the germline V gene (reference sequence) gives CDR1 SEHNR and CDR2 FQNEAQ. Measured from the cysteine to the phenylalanine, the CDR3 is 15 residues long. The sequence is cut down to CDR3 DNA, 45 bases in frame from base 1. Concerning this clone itself: Its antigen target is currently unknown. No quality values exist for individual bases; no much larger clone is one base distant.

During the collection period, no infections or other immune events were recorded for the healthy donors. Healthy-donor blood repertoires served as a training cohort to calibrate time-dependent variance in a beta-binomial model of T-cell clone differential abundance. The training cohort included 10 or so healthy donors, of whom 3 were female and 7 were male. The donors were between roughly 25 and 70 years old, with an average age of about 40 years. Whole blood, obtained from a commercial supplier, was collected from each healthy donor at three time points spaced approximately two weeks apart. Genomic DNA was extracted from unsorted whole blood for immunosequencing.

Recombination linked TRBV7-9 to TRBJ2-3, and 12 junction bases match TRBD1. The sequencing input was blood. This clonotype was obtained from a person aged 18 to 70 in good health. The encoded CDR3 is CASSPGQGAKDTQYF. The DNA is TGTGCCAGCAGCCCGGGACAGGGGGCCAAAGATACGCAGTATTTT.